The 15 T cell receptor beta chains listed next were all sequenced from one sample in a study of CD4 T cells in relation to SARS-CoV-2 and coronaviruses. Antigens for these TCRs are unknown. Data came from immunoSEQ multiplex PCR; TCRdb stores just in-frame clones and leaves some out. In the table there are 15,000 or so clones, 70% to 80% of which are singletons. Unexposed donor CD4+ T cells date from 2011-2018, before the COVID-19 pandemic. The cells were cultured for 9 to 11 days before CD4+ T cells were isolated. Sequencing used CD4+ T cells from PBMCs, cultured in vitro. The source of these receptors is a human donor in good health.

The CDR3 DNA is TGTGCCAGCAGAAACCTGACAGGGTCTAACACAGATACGCAGTATTTT. The encoded protein is CASRNLTGSNTDTQYF. V gene TRBV27 combines with J gene TRBJ2-3, with TRBD1 identical over 7 bases. The junction had 11 bases not matched to a gene; V was cut back by 6 bases and J by 2 bases. This CDR3 is built from 16 residues. Per germline, CDR1 MNHEY and CDR2 SMNVEV (reference sequence).

V gene TRBV2 combines with J gene TRBJ1-5; TRBD1 aligns across 10 bases. V trimming: 5 bases; J trimming: 9 bases; junction bases outside the gene matches: 7. In germline, CDR1 is SNHLY, CDR2 FYNNEI. This CDR3 region has 14 residues. The CDR3 loop reads CASSYGQGVRPQHF. In DNA, the CDR3 is TGTGCCAGCAGTTACGGACAGGGGGTAAGGCCCCAGCATTTT.

The chain combines TRBV18 with TRBJ2-2; 7 bases line up with TRBD1. The CDR3 has 15 residues. Trimming at V came to 3 bases and at J to 4 bases, leaving 5 bases not matched to a gene. Germline CDR1 reads KGHSH; CDR2 reads LQKENI. DNA for the CDR3: TGTGCCAGCTCACCCCAGGGACAGACCACCGGGGAGCTGTTTTTT. Translating gives CASSPQGQTTGELFF.

The rearrangement uses TRBV7-6 and TRBJ2-1, with 7 bases lining up with TRBD2. V shed 6 bases, J shed 9 bases, and the junction held 14 bases outside the gene matches. The CDR3 is 15 amino acids. The germline V gene encodes CDR1 SGHVS and CDR2 FNYEAQ. The CDR3 sequence is CASRLGGEGRGEQFF. Written as DNA, the CDR3 is TGTGCCAGCAGGCTGGGGGGGGAGGGCCGCGGTGAGCAGTTCTTC. The entire variable domain, with the rest obtained from reference TRBV7-6 and TRBJ2-1, is as follows: GAGVSQSPRYKVTKRGQDVALRCDPISGHVSLYWYRQALGQGPEFLTYFNYEAQQDKSGLPNDRFSAERPEGSISTLTIQRTEQRDSAMYRCASRLGGEGRGEQFFGPGTRLTVL.

V gene TRBV7-2 combines with J gene TRBJ1-1, with D possibly matching TRBD1 (5 bases). Germline-derived CDR1 and CDR2 are SGHTA and FQGNSA. Trimming cost V 1 base and J 5 bases, with 14 bases left between them. This CDR3 contains 15 residues. CDR3 nucleotide sequence: TGTGCCAGCAGCTTAGAAGCAGGGCGGGCAACTGAAGCTTTCTTT. Protein: CASSLEAGRATEAFF. The full variable domain, with the rest looked up from reference TRBV7-2 and TRBJ1-1, is GAGVSQSPSNKVTEKGKDVELRCDPISGHTALYWYRQSLGQGLEFLIYFQGNSAPDKSGLPSDRFSAERTGGSVSTLTIQRTQQEDSAVYLCASSLEAGRATEAFFGQGTRLTVV.

This clone was picked up a small number of times. The genes are TRBV29-1 and TRBJ2-2; D unresolved. The CDR3 is made up of 12 amino acids. In germline, CDR1 is SQVTM, CDR2 ANQGSEA. Trimming took off 4 bases at V and 1 base at J, with 4 bases between the two ends. CDR3 protein: CSVGKNTGELFF. As DNA, the CDR3 is TGCAGCGTTGGTAAGAACACCGGGGAGCTGTTTTTT.

The chain has TRBV7-3 and TRBJ2-1; D remains ambiguous. This CDR3 contains 15 residues. Deletions cut 0 bases from V and 6 bases from J, with 12 bases between. Germline V gives CDR1 SGHTA, CDR2 FQGTGA. For the CDR3, the DNA is TGTGCCAGCAGCTTAACGAGTACCTTTGTCAATGAGCAGTTCTTC. Translated: CASSLTSTFVNEQFF.

V usage is TRBV1 and J usage is TRBJ2-7; the table calls TRBD1, which could not be checked here. TRBV1 is given as a pseudogene. The CDR3 length is 17 residues. The CDR3 DNA sequence: TGCACCAGCAGCCAACCACGTAGGACAGGGGGTAGTCACGAGCAGTACTTC. Its protein product is CTSSQPRRTGGSHEQYF.

V usage is TRBV7-6 and J usage is TRBJ2-3; D might be TRBD1 (6 bases). The V and J ends lost 5 bases and 1 base respectively, with 13 bases between them. Germline CDR1 reads SGHVS; CDR2 reads FNYEAQ. The CDR3 is 15 amino acids. The CDR3 is CASSHRVSGTDTQYF. CDR3 bases: TGTGCCAGCAGCCACAGGGTCAGTGGCACAGATACGCAGTATTTT. Looking up the rest from reference TRBV7-6 and TRBJ2-3 gives the full variable domain: GAGVSQSPRYKVTKRGQDVALRCDPISGHVSLYWYRQALGQGPEFLTYFNYEAQQDKSGLPNDRFSAERPEGSISTLTIQRTEQRDSAMYRCASSHRVSGTDTQYFGPGTRLTVL.

This rearrangement joins TRBV5-1 to TRBJ2-2; D might be TRBD2 (6 bases). V lost 4 bases to trimming and J lost 4 bases, with 14 bases between them. Germline lookup yields CDR1 SGHRS and CDR2 YFSETQ. This CDR3 comprises 15 residues. This CDR3 is CASSPEGRGTGELFF. The CDR3 nucleotides read TGCGCCAGCAGCCCGGAGGGAAGGGGCACCGGGGAGCTGTTTTTT.

The chain combines TRBV5-6 with TRBJ1-6; 7 nucleotides match TRBD1. V was pared by 5 bases and J by 7 bases, with 12 bases of the junction left unmatched. This CDR3 region has 16 residues. Per germline, CDR1 SGHDT and CDR2 YYEEEE. CDR3 sequence (DNA): TGTGCCAGCAGGGCTCAGACAGGGTTTTTCAATTCACCCCTCCACTTT. Its protein product is CASRAQTGFFNSPLHF.

The rearrangement links TRBV18 to TRBJ2-1; D is perhaps TRBD1 (6 bases). The CDR3 extends over 13 amino acids. V was clipped by 6 bases and J by 7 bases, with 13 bases between them. The germline V gene has CDR1 KGHSH and CDR2 LQKENI. The CDR3 protein is CASSPQGTNEQFF. CDR3 sequence (DNA): TGTGCCAGCTCGCCCCAGGGGACGAATGAGCAGTTCTTC.

The gene calls are TRBV7-2 and TRBJ2-3; TRBD2 is a possible D gene (6 bases). Trimming took 2 bases from V and 6 from J, leaving 21 bases between them. CDR1 is SGHTA, CDR2 FQGNSA, per germline. The CDR3 has 17 amino acids. The CDR3 here is CASSLKRGTVESDTQYF. Here the CDR3 DNA reads TGTGCCAGCAGCTTAAAACGGGGGACGGTGGAGTCCGATACGCAGTATTTT.

This clone was seen only once. V gene TRBV6-4 combines with J gene TRBJ2-3; a weak D match, TRBD1 (6 bases). The CDR3 contains 16 residues. Trimming cost V 6 bases and J 2 bases, with 18 bases left between them. Germline V gene sequence: CDR1 MRHNA, CDR2 SNTAGT. The CDR3 coding sequence is TGTGCCAGCAGCCCACGTCGGACAGTATTCACAGATACGCAGTATTTT. Translating it yields CASSPRRTVFTDTQYF.

The J gene is TRBJ2-1, the V gene TRBV12-3 or TRBV12-4, with unresolved D. The ends were cut back, 4 bases at V and 3 bases at J, with 1 base in the middle. This CDR3 contains 11 residues. CDR3 protein: CASSYYNEQFF. The CDR3, as DNA: TGTGCCAGCAGTTACTACAATGAGCAGTTCTTC.